The 20 T cell receptor beta chains below all came from one sample that was sequenced in a study of blood T cell repertoires in COVID-19. The repertoire was sequenced with immunoSEQ multiplex PCR; TCRdb's copy has only in-frame clones and lacks some. The sample records 240,000 or so clones, 85% to 90% being singletons. Sample: PBMCs or T cells enriched from blood (not recorded which). These receptors originate from a man between 50 and 59 years old who had been exposed to COVID-19.

The genes are TRBV28 and TRBJ1-1; D is possibly TRBD1 (5 bases). V lost 4 bases and J 4 bases, leaving 13 bases between the germline ends. CDR3 length equals 14 residues. The germline V gene encodes CDR1 MDHEN and CDR2 SYDVKM. The CDR3 nucleotides are TGTGCCAGCAGTTCAGGCAGGGAGGTCACTGAAGCTTTCTTT. Its translation is CASSSGREVTEAFF.

This chain links TRBV28 with TRBJ2-5; unclear D gene. V lost 2 bases and J lost 4, with 5 bases in between. The CDR3 is 12 amino acids. The V gene's germline CDR1 is MDHEN and CDR2 SYDVKM. The DNA for the CDR3 is TGTGCCAGCAGTTTACTGGCAGAGACCCAGTACTTC. Translating it yields CASSLLAETQYF.

This CDR3 reads CASSEVAGVQETQYF. Here the CDR3 DNA reads TGTGCCAGCAGCGAAGTAGCGGGGGTCCAAGAGACCCAGTACTTC. The rearrangement joins TRBV7-9 to TRBJ2-5; 9 nucleotides match TRBD2. Germline V lookup: CDR1 SEHNR, CDR2 FQNEAQ (reference sequence). CDR3 size: 15 residues. V shed 5 bases, J shed 1 base, and the junction held 5 bases outside the gene matches.

The V and J genes are TRBV15 and TRBJ2-7; weak D call: TRBD1 (5 bases). V lost 4 bases and J 5 bases, leaving 15 bases between the germline ends. The CDR3 is 14 residues long. Germline loops: CDR1 LNHNV, CDR2 YYDKDF (reference sequence). The CDR3 sequence is CATSNRAQGHEQYV. The CDR3 region has the DNA TGTGCCACCAGCAACCGGGCCCAGGGCCACGAGCAGTACGTC.

This clone was picked up one time. The rearrangement links TRBV24-1 to TRBJ2-1; 8 positions agree with TRBD2. J gave up 4 bases and V 9 bases, and 10 bases lay outside the gene matches. Per germline, CDR1 KGHDR and CDR2 SFDVKD. The CDR3 has 15 residues. CDR3 loop: CATGASGRLYNEQFF. Here the CDR3 DNA reads TGTGCCACCGGGGCCAGCGGGAGACTTTACAATGAGCAGTTCTTC.

The rearrangement joins TRBV21-1 to TRBJ1-1; the table gives TRBD1 as D, unverified against the DNA. TRBV21-1 is classified as a pseudogene. The CDR3 sequence is 16 residues long. In DNA, the CDR3 is TGTGCCAGCAGCCTAACTCGAGACAGGATTGGGACTGAAGCTTTCTTT. It encodes CASSLTRDRIGTEAFF.

This chain uses TRBV9 with TRBJ1-1, with 9 nucleotides matching TRBD1. This CDR3 has 13 residues. Germline V gene data show CDR1 as SGDLS and CDR2 as YYNGEE. The V segment lost 5 bases and the J segment 4 bases; nucleotides outside the gene matches: 3. The CDR3 coding sequence is TGTGCCAGCAGTGCGACAGGGGGCACTGAAGCTTTCTTT. This gives the protein CASSATGGTEAFF.

V is TRBV24-1 and J is TRBJ1-2; D is ambiguous. Deletions cut 3 bases from V and 2 bases from J, with 6 bases between. The CDR3 length is 13 residues. Germline V CDR1 and CDR2: KGHDR, SFDVKD. The CDR3: CATSDPENYGYTF. The CDR3, as DNA: TGTGCCACCAGTGATCCAGAAAACTATGGCTACACCTTC.

The chain couples TRBV7-9 to TRBJ2-3; D gene ambiguous. V was trimmed by 0 bases and J by 3 bases, leaving 13 bases between them. In germline, CDR1 is SEHNR, CDR2 FQNEAQ (reference sequence). This CDR3 contains 16 residues. The CDR3 DNA sequence: TGTGCCAGCAGCTTAGCGCCCAGGTTTACAACAGATACGCAGTATTTT. Its protein is CASSLAPRFTTDTQYF.

The V and J genes are TRBV5-6 and TRBJ1-4; 8 bases align to TRBD1. Trimming took 0 bases from V and 9 from J; bases not matched to a gene: 10. This CDR3 region has 16 residues. Germline V CDR1 and CDR2: SGHDT, YYEEEE. CDR3 bases: TGTGCCAGCAGCTTGGTAGGAGAGGACAGGGAGCAAAAACTGTTTTTT. Residues: CASSLVGEDREQKLFF.

The chain recombines TRBV5-6 with TRBJ1-2; 9 bases align to TRBD1. J gave up 8 bases and V 4 bases, and 6 bases lay outside the gene matches. Germline V CDR1 and CDR2: SGHDT, YYEEEE. The CDR3 sequence is 13 residues long. The CDR3 DNA sequence: TGTGCCAGCAGCGGACAGGGGCGGGAGGGCTACACCTTC. Translated, it gives CASSGQGREGYTF.

This clone has a single count. The chain links TRBV10-3 to TRBJ1-2; maybe TRBD1 (5 bases). CDR1 is ENHRY, CDR2 SYGVKD, per germline. This CDR3 has 14 residues. V lost 6 bases, J lost 7 bases, and 18 bases lay in between. The DNA for the CDR3 is TGTGCCATCAGGGTCGAGGTGGGGCAGGGTGGCTACACCTTC. Translation gives CAIRVEVGQGGYTF.

V is TRBV5-1 and J is TRBJ1-2; tentative D call: TRBD1 (6 bases). CDR3 length: 14 amino acids. The V and J ends lost 4 bases and 7 bases respectively, with 17 bases between them. Looked up from germline, CDR1 is SGHRS and CDR2 is YFSETQ. CDR3 in DNA: TGCGCCAGCAGCCCCCCGGGGGGGGCTCTTGGCTACACCTTC. It specifies CASSPPGGALGYTF.

V and J are TRBV10-2 and TRBJ1-1, with 7 bases identical to TRBD1. The V segment lost 4 bases and the J segment 5 bases; nucleotides outside the gene matches: 4. The CDR3 consists of 13 residues. Germline V lookup: CDR1 WSHSY, CDR2 SAAADI. The CDR3 DNA follows: TGCGCCAGCAGTGTTCCAGGGGGGACTGAAGCTTTCTTT. Amino acids: CASSVPGGTEAFF.

About this clone itself: Other DNA sequences in this specimen translate into the identical CDR3. V usage is TRBV19 and J usage is TRBJ1-1; 8 bases line up with TRBD1. The CDR3 is made up of 14 amino acids. In germline, CDR1 is LNHDA, CDR2 SQIVND (reference sequence). J was trimmed by 5 bases and V by 5 bases; bases with no gene match: 7. CDR3 protein: CASSPWTGRTEAFF. The CDR3 nucleotides are TGTGCCAGTAGTCCCTGGACAGGGCGGACTGAAGCTTTCTTT.

The rearrangement uses TRBV28 and TRBJ2-3, with a weak D call TRBD1 (6 bases). Germline loops: CDR1 MDHEN, CDR2 SYDVKM. There are 16 residues in the CDR3. Trimming removed 4 bases from V and 3 bases from J, with 17 bases in between. The CDR3 loop is CASSSSRQGRTDTQYF. CDR3 bases: TGTGCCAGCAGTTCGTCGCGGCAGGGGCGGACAGATACGCAGTATTTT.

The rearrangement links TRBV3-1 (or the pseudogene TRBV3-2) to TRBJ2-5, with D perhaps TRBD1 (5 bases). The CDR3 has 14 amino acids. Trimming stripped 2 bases from V and 9 bases from J, with 16 bases between. CDR1 LGHDT and CDR2 YNNKEL come from the germline V gene (reference sequence). CDR3 in amino acids: CASSQPDISSAQYF. In nucleotides, the CDR3 is TGTGCCAGCAGCCAACCGGACATAAGTAGTGCCCAGTACTTC.

This CDR3 is CASSVGPDSPLHF. The CDR3 DNA sequence: TGTGCCAGCAGCGTAGGGCCAGATTCACCCCTCCACTTT. The chain is built from TRBV9 and TRBJ1-6; D remains ambiguous. V lost 0 bases, J lost 8 bases, and 6 bases lay in between. Germline assignment: CDR1 SGDLS and CDR2 YYNGEE. This CDR3 comprises 13 residues.

V and J are TRBV18 and TRBJ2-7; 11 bases line up with TRBD1. V was pared by 5 bases and J by 5 bases, with 5 bases of the junction left unmatched. Germline CDR1 and CDR2: KGHSH and LQKENI. The CDR3 runs to 14 residues. The CDR3 loop reads CASSSGTGGDEQYF. CDR3 coding DNA: TGTGCCAGCTCATCCGGGACAGGGGGTGACGAGCAGTACTTC.

The rearrangement uses TRBV18 and TRBJ1-1, with TRBD1 identical over 8 bases. The germline gives CDR1 KGHSH, CDR2 LQKENI. Trimming took 3 bases from V and 5 from J; bases not matched to a gene: 5. The CDR3 consists of 14 residues. CDR3: CASSPVRTGTEAFF. CDR3 DNA sequence: TGTGCCAGCTCACCGGTTCGGACAGGGACTGAAGCTTTCTTT.